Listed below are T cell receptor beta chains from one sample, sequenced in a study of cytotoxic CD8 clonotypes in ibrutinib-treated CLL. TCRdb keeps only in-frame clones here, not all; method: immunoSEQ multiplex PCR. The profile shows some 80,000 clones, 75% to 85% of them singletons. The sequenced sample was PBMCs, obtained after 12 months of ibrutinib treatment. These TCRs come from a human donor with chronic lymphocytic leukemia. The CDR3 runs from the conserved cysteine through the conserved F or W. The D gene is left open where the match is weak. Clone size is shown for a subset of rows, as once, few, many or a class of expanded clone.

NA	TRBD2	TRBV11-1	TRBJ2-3	CASSLGASGMADTQYF	TGTGCCAGCAGCTTAGGGGCTAGCGGGATGGCAGATACGCAGTATTTT
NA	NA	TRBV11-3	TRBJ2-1	CASSSPGGGVSYNEQFF	TGTGCCAGCAGCTCTCCCGGCGGCGGGGTCTCCTACAATGAGCAGTTCTTC
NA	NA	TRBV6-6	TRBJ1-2	CASSPRDNYGYTF	TGTGCCAGCAGCCCCAGGGACAACTATGGCTACACCTTC
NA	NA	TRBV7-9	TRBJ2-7	CAINPVTKAYMGSYEQYF	TGTGCCATCAACCCGGTAACCAAAGCTTATATGGGCTCCTACGAGCAGTACTTC
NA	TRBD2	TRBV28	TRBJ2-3	CASMGASGRDTDTQYF	TGTGCCAGCATGGGGGCTAGCGGGAGGGACACAGATACGCAGTATTTT
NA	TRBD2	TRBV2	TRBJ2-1	CASMAGEFNNEQFF	TGTGCCAGCATGGCGGGAGAATTCAACAATGAGCAGTTCTTC
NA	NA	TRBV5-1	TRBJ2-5	CASSAGFPETQYF	TGCGCCAGCAGCGCAGGGTTTCCAGAGACCCAGTACTTC
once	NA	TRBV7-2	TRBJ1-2	CASSLGGVANYGYTF	TGTGCCAGCAGCTTAGGGGGCGTAGCTAACTATGGCTACACCTTC
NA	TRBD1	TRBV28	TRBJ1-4	CASRPQGWGLANEKLFF	TGTGCCAGCAGACCACAGGGGTGGGGGTTGGCTAATGAAAAACTGTTTTTT
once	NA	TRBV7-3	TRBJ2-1	CASSPRRGYNEQFF	TGTGCCAGCAGCCCCCGCCGCGGTTACAATGAGCAGTTCTTC
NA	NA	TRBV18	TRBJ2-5	CASSPGGPETQYF	TGTGCCAGCTCACCAGGGGGCCCAGAGACCCAGTACTTC
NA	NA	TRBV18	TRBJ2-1	CASSPPFSQSYNEQFF	TGTGCCAGCTCACCACCCTTTTCACAATCCTACAATGAGCAGTTCTTC
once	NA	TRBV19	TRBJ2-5	CASSIGGGRETQYF	TGTGCCAGTAGTATAGGTGGGGGGCGGGAGACCCAGTACTTC
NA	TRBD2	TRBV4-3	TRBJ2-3	CASSQDLGGTDTQYF	TGCGCCAGCAGCCAAGATTTGGGAGGGACAGATACGCAGTATTTT
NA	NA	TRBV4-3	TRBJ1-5	CASSQEVEGWQPQHF	TGCGCCAGCAGCCAAGAGGTGGAGGGGTGGCAGCCCCAGCATTTT
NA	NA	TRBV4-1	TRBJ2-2	CASSQDRRAGDTGELFF	TGCGCCAGCAGCCAAGATCGCAGGGCTGGGGACACCGGGGAGCTGTTTTTT
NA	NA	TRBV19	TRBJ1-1	CASSRGGNTPEAFF	TGTGCCAGTAGTCGGGGGGGGAACACGCCTGAAGCTTTCTTT
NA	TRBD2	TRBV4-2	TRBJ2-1	CASSPQLAGDYNEQFF	TGTGCCAGCAGCCCCCAACTAGCGGGAGATTACAATGAGCAGTTCTTC
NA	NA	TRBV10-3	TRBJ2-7	CAISGKAKSGYEQYF	TGTGCCATCAGTGGCAAGGCCAAGTCCGGCTACGAGCAGTACTTC
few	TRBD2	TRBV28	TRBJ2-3	CASSSGRGWDTQYF	TGTGCCAGCTCTAGCGGGAGGGGCTGGGATACGCAGTATTTT
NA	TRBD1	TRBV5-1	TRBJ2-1	CASSRGTGGDNEQFF	TGCGCCAGCAGCAGAGGGACAGGCGGGGACAATGAGCAGTTCTTC
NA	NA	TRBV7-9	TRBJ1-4	CASSLSRSDEKLFF	TGTGCCAGCAGCTTATCCCGGTCCGATGAAAAACTGTTTTTT
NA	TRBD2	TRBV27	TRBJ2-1	CASTLRSGGAGEQFF	TGTGCCAGCACCCTGAGAAGCGGGGGGGCCGGTGAGCAGTTCTTC
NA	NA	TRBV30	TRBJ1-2	CAWRRSGNYGYTF	TGTGCCTGGAGGAGGAGTGGTAACTATGGCTACACCTTC
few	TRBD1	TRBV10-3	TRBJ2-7	CAISRGQGAYEQYF	TGTGCCATCAGCAGGGGGCAGGGGGCCTACGAGCAGTACTTC
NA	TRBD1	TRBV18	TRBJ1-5	CASSPFEGAENQPQHF	TGTGCCAGCTCACCGTTTGAGGGGGCAGAGAATCAGCCCCAGCATTTT
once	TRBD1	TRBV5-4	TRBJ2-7	CASSFGTGGYEQYF	TGTGCCAGCAGCTTCGGGACAGGGGGGTACGAGCAGTACTTC
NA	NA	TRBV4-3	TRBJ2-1	CASSRGVGNEQFF	TGCGCCAGCAGCCGGGGGGTTGGCAATGAGCAGTTCTTC